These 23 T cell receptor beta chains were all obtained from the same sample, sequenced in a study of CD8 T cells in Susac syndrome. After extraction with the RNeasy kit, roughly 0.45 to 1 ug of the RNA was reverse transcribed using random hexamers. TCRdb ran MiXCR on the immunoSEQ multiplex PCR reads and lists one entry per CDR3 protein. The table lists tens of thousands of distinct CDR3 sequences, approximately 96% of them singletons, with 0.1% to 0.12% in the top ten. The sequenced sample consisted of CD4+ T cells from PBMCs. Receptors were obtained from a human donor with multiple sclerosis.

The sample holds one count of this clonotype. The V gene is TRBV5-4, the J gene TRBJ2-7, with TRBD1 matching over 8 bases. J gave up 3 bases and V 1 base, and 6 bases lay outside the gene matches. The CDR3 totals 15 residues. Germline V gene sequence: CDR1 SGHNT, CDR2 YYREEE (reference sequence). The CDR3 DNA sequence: TGTGCCAGCAGCTTGCTTGACAGGGGTTTCTACGAGCAGTACTTC. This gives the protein CASSLLDRGFYEQYF.

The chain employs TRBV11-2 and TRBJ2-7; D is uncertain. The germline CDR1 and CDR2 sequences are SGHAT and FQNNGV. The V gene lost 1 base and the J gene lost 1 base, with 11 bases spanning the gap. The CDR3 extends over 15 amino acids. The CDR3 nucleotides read TGTGCCAGCAGCTTAGGGAGACACCCATCCTACGAGCAGTACTTC. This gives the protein CASSLGRHPSYEQYF.

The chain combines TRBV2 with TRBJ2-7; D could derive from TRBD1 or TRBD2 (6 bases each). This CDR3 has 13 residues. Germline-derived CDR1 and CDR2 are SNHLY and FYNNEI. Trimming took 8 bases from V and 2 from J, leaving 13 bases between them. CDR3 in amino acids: CASFEGEAYEQYF. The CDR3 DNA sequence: TGTGCCAGCTTTGAGGGGGAGGCCTACGAGCAGTACTTC.

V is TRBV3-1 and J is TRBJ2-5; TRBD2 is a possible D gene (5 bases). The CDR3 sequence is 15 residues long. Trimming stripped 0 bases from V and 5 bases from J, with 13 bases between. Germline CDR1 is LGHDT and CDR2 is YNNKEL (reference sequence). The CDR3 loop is CASSQDLSAQETQYF. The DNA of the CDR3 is TGTGCCAGCAGCCAAGACCTTAGCGCGCAGGAGACCCAGTACTTC.

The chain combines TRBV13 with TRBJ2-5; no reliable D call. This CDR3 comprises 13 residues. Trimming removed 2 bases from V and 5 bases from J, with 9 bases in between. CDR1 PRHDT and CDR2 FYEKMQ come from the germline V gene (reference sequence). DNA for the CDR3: TGTGCCAGCAGCTTACTATCACAGGAGACCCAGTACTTC. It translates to CASSLLSQETQYF.

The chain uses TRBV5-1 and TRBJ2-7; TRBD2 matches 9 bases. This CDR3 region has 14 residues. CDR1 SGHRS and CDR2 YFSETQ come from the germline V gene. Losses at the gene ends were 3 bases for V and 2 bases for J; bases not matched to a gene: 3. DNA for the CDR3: TGCGCCAGCAGCTCGGGACTAGCAGCCTACGAGCAGTACTTC. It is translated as CASSSGLAAYEQYF.

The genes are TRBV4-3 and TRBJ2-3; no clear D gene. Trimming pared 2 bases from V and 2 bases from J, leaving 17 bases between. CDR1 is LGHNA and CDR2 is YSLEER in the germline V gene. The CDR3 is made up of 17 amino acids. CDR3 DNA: TGCGCCAGCAGCCAAATGGGAAACGCGGAGCACACAGATACGCAGTATTTT. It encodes CASSQMGNAEHTDTQYF.

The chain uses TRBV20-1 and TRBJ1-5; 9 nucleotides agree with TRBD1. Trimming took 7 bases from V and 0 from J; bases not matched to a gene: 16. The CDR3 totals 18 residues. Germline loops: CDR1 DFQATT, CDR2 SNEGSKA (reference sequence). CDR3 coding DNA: TGCAGTGTCCCGCAAGGGACAGGGACTACGTATAGCAATCAGCCCCAGCATTTT. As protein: CSVPQGTGTTYSNQPQHF.

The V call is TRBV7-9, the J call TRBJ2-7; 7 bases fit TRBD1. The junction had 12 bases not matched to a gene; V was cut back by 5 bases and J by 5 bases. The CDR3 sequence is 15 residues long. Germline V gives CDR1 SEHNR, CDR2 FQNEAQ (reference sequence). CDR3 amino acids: CASSGSGQPRNEQYF. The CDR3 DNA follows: TGTGCCAGCAGCGGCTCGGGACAGCCCCGGAACGAGCAGTACTTC.

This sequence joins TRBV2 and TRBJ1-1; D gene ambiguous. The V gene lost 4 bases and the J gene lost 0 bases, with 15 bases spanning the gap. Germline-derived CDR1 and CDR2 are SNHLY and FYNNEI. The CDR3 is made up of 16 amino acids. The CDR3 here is CASSGKGINMNTEAFF. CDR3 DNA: TGTGCCAGCAGTGGGAAGGGTATCAACATGAACACTGAAGCTTTCTTT.

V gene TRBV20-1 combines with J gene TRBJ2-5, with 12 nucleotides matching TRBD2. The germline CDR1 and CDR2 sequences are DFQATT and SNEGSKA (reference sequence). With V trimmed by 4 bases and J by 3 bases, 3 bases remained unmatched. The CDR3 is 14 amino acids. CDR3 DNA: TGCAGTGCTAACCCTAGCGGGGGGGAAGAGACCCAGTACTTC. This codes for CSANPSGGEETQYF.

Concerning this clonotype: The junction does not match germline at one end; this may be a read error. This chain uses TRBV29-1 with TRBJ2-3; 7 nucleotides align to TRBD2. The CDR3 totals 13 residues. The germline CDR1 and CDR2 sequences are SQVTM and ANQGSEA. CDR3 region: CSVEETSPDTQYF. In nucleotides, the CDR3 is TGCAGCGTGGAAGAGACTAGCCCAGATACGCAGTATTTT.

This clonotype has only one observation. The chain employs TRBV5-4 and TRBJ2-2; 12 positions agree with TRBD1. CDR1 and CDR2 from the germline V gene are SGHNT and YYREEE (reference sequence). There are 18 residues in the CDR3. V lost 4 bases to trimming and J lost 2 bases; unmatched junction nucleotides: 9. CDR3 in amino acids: CASSRGQGASINTGELFF. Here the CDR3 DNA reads TGTGCCAGCAGCAGGGGACAGGGGGCTTCCATTAACACCGGGGAGCTGTTTTTT.

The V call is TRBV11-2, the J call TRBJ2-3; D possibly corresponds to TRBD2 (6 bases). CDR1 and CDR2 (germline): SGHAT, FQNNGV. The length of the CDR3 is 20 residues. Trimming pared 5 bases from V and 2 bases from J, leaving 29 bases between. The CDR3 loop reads CASSLYRHRDLKATTDTQYF. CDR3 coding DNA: TGTGCCAGCAGCCTATACCGTCACCGGGACTTAAAAGCTACCACAGATACGCAGTATTTT.

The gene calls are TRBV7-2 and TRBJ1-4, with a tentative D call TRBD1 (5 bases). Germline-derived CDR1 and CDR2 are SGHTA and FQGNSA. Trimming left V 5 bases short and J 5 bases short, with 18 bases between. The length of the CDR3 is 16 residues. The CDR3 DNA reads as TGTGCCAGCAGCCCGGGCCGGGACGGTGTCAATGAAAAACTGTTTTTT. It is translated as CASSPGRDGVNEKLFF.

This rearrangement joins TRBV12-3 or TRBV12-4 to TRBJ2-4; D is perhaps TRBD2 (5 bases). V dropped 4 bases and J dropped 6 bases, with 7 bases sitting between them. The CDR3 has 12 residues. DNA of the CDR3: TGTGCCAGCAGTTCACGGGGAAACATTCAGTACTTC. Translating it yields CASSSRGNIQYF.

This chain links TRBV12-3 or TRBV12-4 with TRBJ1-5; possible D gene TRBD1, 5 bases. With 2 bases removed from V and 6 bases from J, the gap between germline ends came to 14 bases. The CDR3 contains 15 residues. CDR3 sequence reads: CASSLRGGRVQPQHF. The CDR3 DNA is TGTGCCAGCAGTTTACGCGGGGGACGGGTTCAGCCCCAGCATTTT.

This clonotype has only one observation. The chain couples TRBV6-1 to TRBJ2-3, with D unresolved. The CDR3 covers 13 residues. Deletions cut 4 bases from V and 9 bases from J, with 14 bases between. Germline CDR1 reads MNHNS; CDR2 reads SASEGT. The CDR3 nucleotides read TGTGCCAGCAGTGCCGCCACCTTGGGAACGCAGTATTTT. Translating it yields CASSAATLGTQYF.

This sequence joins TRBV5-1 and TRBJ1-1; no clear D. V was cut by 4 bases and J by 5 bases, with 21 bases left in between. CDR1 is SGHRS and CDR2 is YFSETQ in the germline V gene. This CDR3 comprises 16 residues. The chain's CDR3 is CASSLLGRISGTEAFF. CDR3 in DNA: TGCGCCAGCAGCCTCCTCGGACGTATTTCGGGTACTGAAGCTTTCTTT.

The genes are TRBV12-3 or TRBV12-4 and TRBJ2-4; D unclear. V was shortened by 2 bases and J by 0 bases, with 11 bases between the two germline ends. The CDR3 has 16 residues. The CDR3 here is CASSLPGTLAKNIQYF. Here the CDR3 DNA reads TGTGCCAGCAGTTTACCCGGAACCCTAGCCAAAAACATTCAGTACTTC.

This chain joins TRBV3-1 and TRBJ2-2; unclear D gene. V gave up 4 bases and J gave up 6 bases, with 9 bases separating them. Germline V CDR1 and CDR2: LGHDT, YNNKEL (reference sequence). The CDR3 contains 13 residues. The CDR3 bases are TGTGCCAGCAGCCCCAGGATAGCCGGGGAGCTGTTTTTT. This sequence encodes CASSPRIAGELFF.

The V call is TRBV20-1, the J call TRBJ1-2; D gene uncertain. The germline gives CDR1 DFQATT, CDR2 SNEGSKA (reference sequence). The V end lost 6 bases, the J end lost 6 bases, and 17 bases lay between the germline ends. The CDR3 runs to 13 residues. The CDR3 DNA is TGCAGTGCACCTGACACCTACACCCATGGCTACACCTTC. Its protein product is CSAPDTYTHGYTF.

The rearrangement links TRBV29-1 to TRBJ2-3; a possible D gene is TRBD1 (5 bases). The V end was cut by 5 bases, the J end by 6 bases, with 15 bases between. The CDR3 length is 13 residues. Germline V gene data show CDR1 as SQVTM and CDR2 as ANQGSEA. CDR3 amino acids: CSVHPRVRDTQYF. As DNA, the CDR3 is TGCAGCGTTCACCCCAGGGTCCGGGATACGCAGTATTTT.